This is a list of T cell receptor beta chains from one sample in a study of patients and donors after allogeneic stem cell transplantation. TCRdb recomputed calls from the RT-PCR reads with MiXCR, one row per CDR3 protein. The sample lists about 960,000 distinct CDR3 sequences; approximately 19% were seen once. Material for sequencing was blood, either unsorted or a sorted T cell fraction (not recorded which). These receptors were obtained from a human donor who was either an allogeneic HSCT recipient or a stem cell or donor lymphocyte infusion donor (not recorded which). It is not recorded whose cells these are; they may come from a transplant donor. Each CDR3 is given with its conserved first and last residue. Each record gives: D gene, J gene, V gene, clone size, CDR3 DNA, CDR3 protein. D genes are given only for firm matches. Size tells how often a clone was seen (once, few, many) or the class of an expanded clone, and some rows leave it out.

>-|TRBJ2-7|TRBV7-2|few
TGTGCCAGCAGCTACCTTAAGGACGAGCAGTACTTC
CASSYLKDEQYF
>TRBD2|TRBJ2-1|TRBV20-1|-
TGCAGTGCTACTTCCGGCGAGCGGGGGGTCTCCTACAATGAGCAGTTCTTC
CSATSGERGVSYNEQFF
>TRBD2|TRBJ2-1|TRBV5-6|few
TGTGCCAGCAGCCGGACTAGCGGGACGGGGCAGTTCTTC
CASSRTSGTGQFF
>TRBD1|TRBJ2-1|TRBV28|-
TGTGCCAGCAGACTTCCGGGACAGGGGGCTGGTGAGCAGTTCTTC
CASRLPGQGAGEQFF
>-|TRBJ2-3|TRBV28|-
TGTGCCAGCAGGACTCCTACAGATACGCAGTATTTT
CASRTPTDTQYF
>TRBD2|TRBJ2-1|TRBV5-1|many
TGCGCCAGCAGGACTAGCGGGAGTGTATATGAGCAGTTCTTC
CASRTSGSVYEQFF
>-|TRBJ1-2|TRBV6-1|-
TGTGCCAGCAGTCTGGGGACATTCACTGGCTACACCTTC
CASSLGTFTGYTF
>TRBD1|TRBJ2-7|TRBV28|few
TGTGCCAGCAGCTCATCCCGGACAGGGCTCTCCTACGAGCAGTACTTC
CASSSSRTGLSYEQYF
>-|TRBJ2-7|TRBV12-3/TRBV12-4|few
TGTGCCAGCAGTTTAATGGAACAGGATTTTTACGAGCAGTACTTC
CASSLMEQDFYEQYF
>-|TRBJ1-3|TRBV4-1|-
TGCGCCAGCAGCCACCCCTTTGGAAACACCATATATTTT
CASSHPFGNTIYF
>-|TRBJ1-1|TRBV6-1|-
TGTGCCAGCAGCCAGGGGAGGAGCACTGAAGCTTTCTTT
CASSQGRSTEAFF
>TRBD1|TRBJ1-6|TRBV7-9|few
TGTGCCAGCAGCAGGACAGGGGGCGATAATTCACCCCTCCACTTT
CASSRTGGDNSPLHF
>-|TRBJ2-2|TRBV21-1|-
TGTGCCAGCAGCAAAGTGGGAGGGGTTACGAGGACCGGGGAGCTGTTTTTT
CASSKVGGVTRTGELFF
>TRBD2|TRBJ2-1|TRBV2|-
TGTGCCAGCAGCGGACTAGCGGTCTACAATGAGCAGTTCTTC
CASSGLAVYNEQFF
>-|TRBJ1-5|TRBV7-8|many
TGTGCCAGCAGGGTCGGACGGGCACTCAATCAGCCCCAGCATTTT
CASRVGRALNQPQHF
>-|TRBJ1-1|TRBV15|-
TGTGCCACCAGCAAAGATACGGGTATGAGGAAGCCTGAAGCTTTCTTT
CATSKDTGMRKPEAFF
>TRBD1|TRBJ1-1|TRBV6-1|-
TGTGCCAGCAGTGATTTTGACAGGGGGCAAGCTTTCTTT
CASSDFDRGQAFF
>TRBD2|TRBJ2-1|TRBV24-1|-
TGTGCCACCAGTGATATACAGCGGGAGGGCCAGGGGCAGTTCTTC
CATSDIQREGQGQFF